This T cell receptor (beta chain) was identified in a study of cytotoxic CD8 clonotypes in ibrutinib-treated CLL. As for the study in general: Among the samples, the mean was roughly 280,000 productive templates and about 94,000 productive rearrangements. The study's findings and limits: Clonality went up at the time of ibrutinib response, stayed stable in sustained remission, and later dropped back toward its baseline level at progression.

Concerning this clone: Its specificity is not known.

V dropped 5 bases and J dropped 4; count of bases not matched to a gene: 18. CDR1 and CDR2 (germline): LNHDA, SQIVND (reference sequence). This CDR3 has 19 amino acids. Measured with immunoSEQ multiplex PCR; TCRdb has only the in-frame clones, and not every one. The data show 65,000 to 90,000 clones, around 78% seen once. Frozen-stored PBMCs produced about 2 micrograms of genomic DNA for TCR beta libraries. The TCR sequence derives from a human donor with chronic lymphocytic leukemia. The sample consisted of PBMCs, taken after 24 months of ibrutinib treatment. The chain recombines TRBV19 with TRBJ2-7, with 12 bases fitting TRBD2. The CDR3 nucleotides are TGTGCCAGTAGTGCCCCCCGACTAGCGGGAGAAAATCCAGGGTACGAGCAGTACTTC. Translation: CASSAPRLAGENPGYEQYF.